One and the same sample provided the 22 T cell receptor beta chains below, sequenced in a study of cytomegalovirus exposure and HLA in healthy donors (dated by TCRdb to about 2017). The library was made by the immunoSEQ multiplex PCR assay. For the multiplex PCR, a mixture combining 60 forward primers for TCR Vbeta segments and 13 reverse primers for TCR Jbeta segments was used. Held by TCRdb, this immuneACCESS table contains in-frame sequences only and omits some clones. Under half of the omission traces to an unresolved V gene where checked; the cause of the rest is unknown. Counted in this sample were 100,000 to 150,000 clones; around 80% of them appeared once. Of the sample, roughly 10% is held by the ten largest clones. Sample: PBMCs. These receptors all come from a man younger than 40 in good health and CMV-seropositive.

V usage is TRBV5-6 and J usage is TRBJ1-3, with D perhaps TRBD1 (6 bases). CDR1 and CDR2 (germline): SGHDT, YYEEEE. This CDR3 comprises 16 residues. Trimming pared 3 bases from V and 0 bases from J, leaving 13 bases between. For the CDR3, the DNA is TGTGCCAGCAGCTGGTGGGACACCGCCTCTGGAAACACCATATATTTT. Its protein product is CASSWWDTASGNTIYF.

This clone occurred a few times. This chain uses TRBV5-4 with TRBJ2-6, with no clear D. The germline CDR1 and CDR2 sequences are SGHNT and YYREEE (reference sequence). This CDR3 comprises 14 residues. The V and J ends lost 3 bases and 0 bases respectively, with 4 bases between them. The DNA for the CDR3 is TGTGCCAGCAGCTGGAGCTCTGGGGCCAACGTCCTGACTTTC. This encodes CASSWSSGANVLTF.

This clone showed up just once. The chain employs TRBV18 and TRBJ1-4, with D possibly matching TRBD1 (5 bases). CDR3 size: 15 residues. V was pared by 1 base and J by 7 bases, with 13 bases between. The germline V gene has CDR1 KGHSH and CDR2 LQKENI. In DNA form, the CDR3 reads TGTGCCAGCTCACCACTGGGGAGGGGATTTGAAAAACTGTTTTTT. Translating gives CASSPLGRGFEKLFF.

The chain employs TRBV10-1 and TRBJ2-3; a possible D gene is TRBD2 (5 bases). Trimming left V 3 bases short and J 3 bases short, with 7 bases between. This CDR3 is 13 amino acids long. CDR1 and CDR2 (germline): WNHNN, SYGVQD (reference sequence). Here the CDR3 DNA reads TGCGCCAGCAGTGAACCGGGGACAGATACGCAGTATTTT. Translating it yields CASSEPGTDTQYF.

The table lists this clone with a count of one. V is TRBV6-6 and J is TRBJ2-1; perhaps TRBD2 as D (6 bases). CDR3 length: 16 amino acids. Germline V gives CDR1 MNHNY, CDR2 SVGAGI (reference sequence). The germline V and J ends were trimmed by 1 base and 3 bases, with 13 bases remaining between them. CDR3 residues: CASSYFKRANYNEQFF. CDR3 nucleotides: TGTGCCAGCAGTTACTTCAAGCGGGCCAACTACAATGAGCAGTTCTTC.

The V and J genes are TRBV25-1 and TRBJ1-1; weak D call: TRBD1 (5 bases). This CDR3 has 12 amino acids. Germline V CDR1 and CDR2: MGHDK, SYGVNS. The V gene lost 5 bases and the J gene lost 11 bases, with 15 bases spanning the gap. The CDR3 coding sequence is TGTGCCAGCAGTAGGGCGGGGGGGGAGGCTTTCTTT. Translating gives CASSRAGGEAFF.

CDR3: CASSVRSADNQPQHF. Written as DNA, the CDR3 is TGTGCCAGCAGTGTCCGCTCTGCGGACAATCAGCCCCAGCATTTT. The chain employs TRBV2 and TRBJ1-5; no reliable D call. CDR3 size: 15 residues. Germline values: CDR1 SNHLY, CDR2 FYNNEI. V dropped 4 bases and J dropped 3 bases, with 13 bases sitting between them.

The rearrangement uses TRBV7-3 and TRBJ2-3; 8 nucleotides agree with TRBD2. V gave up 2 bases and J gave up 6 bases; unmatched junction bases: 4. The CDR3 covers 14 residues. CDR1 SGHTA and CDR2 FQGTGA come from the germline V gene. Here the CDR3 DNA reads TGTGCCAGCAGCTTAGGCCTAGCGGGCGATACGCAGTATTTT. Residues: CASSLGLAGDTQYF.

V gene TRBV19 combines with J gene TRBJ2-2, with 11 bases lining up with TRBD2. J lost 10 bases, V lost 3 bases, and 7 bases had no gene match. The CDR3 has 15 residues. CDR1 LNHDA and CDR2 SQIVND come from the germline V gene (reference sequence). CDR3 DNA: TGTGCCAGTAGTATTTTGGGACTAGCGGTAGTGGAGCTGTTTTTT. Amino acid sequence: CASSILGLAVVELFF.

The chain carries TRBV6-1 and TRBJ1-2; D is unresolved. CDR1 is MNHNS and CDR2 is SASEGT in the germline V gene. Trimming removed 1 base at V and 4 bases at J, with 13 bases between. CDR3 length equals 15 residues. CDR3 sequence: CASSEGPAQFYGYTF. In DNA, the CDR3 is TGTGCCAGCAGTGAAGGCCCGGCACAGTTCTATGGCTACACCTTC.

V is TRBV27 and J is TRBJ2-2; TRBD2 matches at 8 bases. Trimming at V came to 0 bases and at J to 6 bases, leaving 3 bases not matched to a gene. Germline V CDR1 and CDR2: MNHEY, SMNVEV (reference sequence). The CDR3 runs to 15 residues. CDR3 nucleotide sequence: TGTGCCAGCAGTTTATCGAGAGCGGGAGCCGGGGAGCTGTTTTTT. As protein: CASSLSRAGAGELFF.

The CDR3 spells CASSLLSGSVTGELFF. DNA of the CDR3: TGTGCCAGCAGCTTATTAAGCGGGAGCGTCACCGGGGAGCTGTTTTTT. The chain has TRBV7-3 and TRBJ2-2, with 8 positions matching TRBD2. V lost 2 bases to trimming and J lost 4 bases; unmatched junction nucleotides: 6. The germline gives CDR1 SGHTA, CDR2 FQGTGA. The CDR3 loop spans 16 amino acids.

The chain combines TRBV9 with TRBJ2-1; D is perhaps TRBD2 (6 bases). Germline values: CDR1 SGDLS, CDR2 YYNGEE. V lost 0 bases to trimming and J lost 7 bases, with 14 bases between them. This CDR3 has 15 amino acids. The chain's CDR3 is CASSVDGRRGNEQFF. The CDR3 DNA is TGTGCCAGCAGCGTAGACGGGAGACGTGGGAATGAGCAGTTCTTC.

V and J are TRBV27 and TRBJ1-4; a weak D match, TRBD1 (6 bases). The length of the CDR3 is 15 residues. Per the germline V gene, CDR1 is MNHEY and CDR2 is SMNVEV (reference sequence). V was trimmed by 3 bases and J by 7 bases, leaving 15 bases between them. CDR3 DNA: TGTGCCAGCAGTTTCAGGACAGAAAGGGGTGAAAAACTGTTTTTT. Residues: CASSFRTERGEKLFF.

This rearrangement joins TRBV11-3 to TRBJ2-5; a weak D match, TRBD1 (5 bases). The V gene's germline CDR1 is SGHNT and CDR2 YENEEA. The CDR3 has 14 residues. V dropped 1 base and J dropped 5 bases, with 11 bases sitting between them. CDR3 loop: CASSLGGAVETQYF. The CDR3 bases are TGTGCCAGCAGCTTAGGGGGCGCGGTGGAGACCCAGTACTTC.

V gene TRBV29-1 combines with J gene TRBJ2-1; TRBD2 might be the D (5 bases). Looked up from germline, CDR1 is SQVTM and CDR2 is ANQGSEA. V lost 5 bases and J lost 8, with 10 bases in between. The CDR3 spans 11 residues. Here the CDR3 reads CSVSLGHEQFF. CDR3 DNA sequence: TGCAGCGTTTCACTAGGCCATGAGCAGTTCTTC.

The chain links TRBV19 to TRBJ1-1, with a weak D call TRBD1 (6 bases). Germline CDR1 LNHDA, CDR2 SQIVND (reference sequence). Trimming took off 5 bases at V and 3 bases at J, with 13 bases between the two ends. This CDR3 is built from 14 residues. The CDR3 reads CASSSRGKDTEAFF. The CDR3 DNA is TGTGCCAGTAGTTCCAGGGGAAAGGACACTGAAGCTTTCTTT.

The chain combines TRBV6-5 with TRBJ1-5; the D is unclear. The CDR3 extends over 14 amino acids. Germline V gene data show CDR1 as MNHEY and CDR2 as SVGAGI. V was shortened by 0 bases and J by 7 bases, with 10 bases between the two germline ends. The CDR3 region is CASSYSWGGQPQHF. CDR3 nucleotides: TGTGCCAGCAGTTACTCGTGGGGAGGACAGCCCCAGCATTTT.

The rearrangement joins TRBV28 to TRBJ1-1; D uncertain. Germline-derived CDR1 and CDR2 are MDHEN and SYDVKM. The CDR3 extends over 11 amino acids. V was trimmed by 4 bases and J by 6 bases, leaving 6 bases between them. The CDR3 spells CASSSAAEAFF. The CDR3 DNA reads as TGTGCCAGCAGTTCCGCGGCTGAAGCTTTCTTT.

This clone was seen once. The V gene is TRBV19, the J gene TRBJ1-5; D might be TRBD1 (6 bases). Germline V gives CDR1 LNHDA, CDR2 SQIVND (reference sequence). The CDR3 has 14 residues. V lost 10 bases to trimming and J lost 2 bases, with 15 bases between them. The DNA of the CDR3 is TGTGCCACCAGACAGGAGCCCCGCAATCAGCCCCAGCATTTT. This encodes CATRQEPRNQPQHF.

The chain is built from TRBV5-1 and TRBJ2-5, with TRBD1 identical over 8 bases. V gave up 1 base and J gave up 5 bases; unmatched junction bases: 7. In germline, CDR1 is SGHRS, CDR2 YFSETQ. There are 15 residues in the CDR3. The CDR3 DNA follows: TGCGCCAGCAGCTTGATGGACAGGGCTACGGAGACCCAGTACTTC. Protein sequence: CASSLMDRATETQYF.

This chain links TRBV19 with TRBJ2-1; no clear D. Trimming took off 4 bases at V and 4 bases at J, with 17 bases between the two ends. This CDR3 is 16 amino acids long. Germline V gives CDR1 LNHDA, CDR2 SQIVND (reference sequence). CDR3 nucleotide sequence: TGTGCCAGTAGTAATGTTGCTGAGCTAAGATACAATGAGCAGTTCTTC. It yields the protein CASSNVAELRYNEQFF.